These 15 T cell receptor beta chains originate from one sample sequenced in a study of blood T cell repertoires in COVID-19. Profiled with immunoSEQ multiplex PCR; TCRdb holds only in-frame clones, not every one. The table lists 70,000 or so clones, roughly 72% of them singletons. Sequences were obtained from peripheral blood. The receptors were sampled from a man between 60 and 70 years old with COVID-19, enrolled during active disease.

J is TRBJ1-3 and V is TRBV29-1; D is possibly TRBD1 (5 bases). The CDR3 has 13 amino acids. V lost 2 bases to trimming and J lost 4 bases, with 9 bases between them. Looked up from germline, CDR1 is SQVTM and CDR2 is ANQGSEA. The CDR3 sequence: CSVERGKGNTIYF. Here the CDR3 DNA reads TGCAGCGTTGAAAGGGGAAAGGGAAACACCATATATTTT.

V is TRBV15 and J is TRBJ2-1; 13 bases line up with TRBD2. This CDR3 is 16 amino acids long. Germline V gene data show CDR1 as LNHNV and CDR2 as YYDKDF (reference sequence). After removal of 0 bases from V and 7 bases from J, the junction contained 3 bases not matched to a gene. CDR3 loop: CATSREGLAGLNEQFF. The DNA of the CDR3 is TGTGCCACCAGCAGAGAGGGACTAGCGGGGCTTAATGAGCAGTTCTTC.

The CDR3 reads CSASPSGVGTQYF. The DNA for the CDR3 is TGCAGTGCTAGTCCTAGCGGGGTGGGGACCCAGTACTTC. The genes are TRBV20-1 and TRBJ2-5, with 9 bases lining up with TRBD2. The ends lost 3 bases at V and 7 bases at J; junction bases unmatched: 6. In germline, CDR1 is DFQATT, CDR2 SNEGSKA (reference sequence). CDR3 size: 13 residues.

The CDR3, as DNA: TGTGCCACCAGTGACCCCCGGTCGGGAGATCAGCCCCAGCATTTT. It codes for CATSDPRSGDQPQHF. The chain couples TRBV24-1 to TRBJ1-5; D is ambiguous. The CDR3 sequence is 15 residues long. Germline CDR1 KGHDR, CDR2 SFDVKD. V was clipped by 4 bases and J by 5 bases, with 14 bases between them.

There are a few counts of this clone. The genes are TRBV6-5 and TRBJ1-5; perhaps TRBD1 as D (5 bases). Germline V gene lookup returns CDR1 MNHEY and CDR2 SVGAGI. V was trimmed by 8 bases and J by 7 bases, leaving 9 bases between them. The CDR3 contains 11 residues. This CDR3 is CASGAVQPQHF. The CDR3, as DNA: TGTGCCAGCGGGGCTGTCCAGCCCCAGCATTTT.

V is TRBV19 and J is TRBJ1-1, with D uncertain. V was pared by 5 bases and J by 1 base, with 11 bases between. Per the germline V gene, CDR1 is LNHDA and CDR2 is SQIVND (reference sequence). The CDR3 has 14 residues. The CDR3 loop reads CASSSRGTNTEAFF. CDR3 coding DNA: TGTGCCAGTAGTTCACGAGGAACGAACACTGAAGCTTTCTTT.

V gene TRBV7-2 combines with J gene TRBJ2-7, with TRBD1 identical over 7 bases. Germline CDR1 reads SGHTA; CDR2 reads FQGNSA. The J segment lost 7 bases and the V segment lost 5 bases, leaving 8 bases of the junction unmatched. The CDR3 extends over 13 amino acids. The chain's CDR3 is CASSPTGVREQYF. CDR3 nucleotide sequence: TGTGCCAGCAGCCCAACAGGGGTTAGGGAGCAGTACTTC.

This clone has more than one count but fewer than ten. The rearrangement uses TRBV10-3 and TRBJ1-5, with D perhaps matching TRBD1 (6 bases). With 3 bases removed from V and 3 bases from J, the gap between germline ends came to 9 bases. The germline CDR1 and CDR2 sequences are ENHRY and SYGVKD. This CDR3 contains 14 residues. For the CDR3, the DNA is TGTGCCATCAGTGAAGGACAGTCCAATCAGCCCCAGCATTTT. Protein sequence: CAISEGQSNQPQHF.

This chain joins TRBV27 and TRBJ1-2; TRBD1 matches 7 bases. Trimming took 6 bases from V and 6 from J; bases not matched to a gene: 7. The CDR3 covers 13 residues. Germline assignment: CDR1 MNHEY and CDR2 SMNVEV (reference sequence). As DNA, the CDR3 is TGTGCCAGCAGACCCCCAGGACAGGATGGCTACACCTTC. Its protein product is CASRPPGQDGYTF.

This rearrangement joins TRBV24-1 to TRBJ2-3; 8 positions match TRBD2. The J segment lost 1 base and the V segment lost 1 base, leaving 9 bases of the junction unmatched. From germline, CDR1 is KGHDR and CDR2 SFDVKD. CDR3 size: 18 residues. This CDR3 reads CATSDFKRTSYGTDTQYF. The DNA of the CDR3 is TGTGCCACCAGTGATTTTAAGCGGACTAGCTATGGCACAGATACGCAGTATTTT.

The chain combines TRBV28 with TRBJ1-1; 9 bases map to TRBD1. V dropped 4 bases and J dropped 3; count of bases not matched to a gene: 6. There are 15 residues in the CDR3. The germline V gene encodes CDR1 MDHEN and CDR2 SYDVKM. DNA of the CDR3: TGTGCCAGCAGTTCACAGGGGGCCTTTCACACTGAAGCTTTCTTT. It specifies CASSSQGAFHTEAFF.

This clone was seen repeatedly, ten times or more. The chain couples TRBV4-2 to TRBJ1-2, with D perhaps matching TRBD1 (6 bases). CDR1 is LGHNA, CDR2 YNFKEQ, per germline. The ends were cut back, 1 base at V and 1 base at J, with 13 bases in the middle. The CDR3 is 16 amino acids. The CDR3: CASSQGDLQGNYGYTF. CDR3 bases: TGTGCCAGCAGCCAAGGGGATCTACAGGGTAACTATGGCTACACCTTC.

The CDR3 region is CASSLEVADADTQYF. CDR3 nucleotide sequence: TGCGCCAGCAGCTTGGAAGTAGCTGACGCAGATACGCAGTATTTT. The chain joins TRBV5-1 to TRBJ2-3; D remains unclear. The CDR3 runs to 15 residues. V lost 0 bases and J lost 4, with 12 bases in between. Germline CDR1 reads SGHRS; CDR2 reads YFSETQ.

The chain employs TRBV9 and TRBJ2-7; perhaps TRBD1 as D (5 bases). V gave up 1 base and J gave up 0 bases, with 14 bases separating them. The CDR3 runs to 16 residues. CDR1 and CDR2 (germline): SGDLS, YYNGEE. The CDR3 reads CASSVTRGISSYEQYF. The DNA for the CDR3 is TGTGCCAGCAGCGTAACAAGGGGTATAAGCTCCTACGAGCAGTACTTC.

The J gene is TRBJ1-1, the V gene TRBV27; perhaps TRBD1 as D (6 bases). Germline assignment: CDR1 MNHEY and CDR2 SMNVEV (reference sequence). CDR3 size: 14 residues. V lost 8 bases and J 6 bases, leaving 19 bases between the germline ends. CDR3: CASVRQGTIAEAFF. CDR3 DNA: TGTGCCAGCGTCCGGCAGGGGACGATAGCTGAAGCTTTCTTT.